One sample yielded the 18 T cell receptor beta chains listed below, sequenced in a study of T cells after somatic rescue of genetic block. Clones were sequenced by immunoSEQ multiplex PCR, and TCRdb holds only the in-frame ones, with some missing. The sample contains 70,000 or so clones, approximately 90% of which appear only once. Sequenced material: peripheral blood mononuclear cells (PBMCs). Receptors originate from a middle-aged man.

The chain links TRBV4-1 to TRBJ2-7; D might be TRBD2 (5 bases). The V gene lost 0 bases and the J gene lost 4 bases, with 13 bases spanning the gap. Per the germline V gene, CDR1 is MGHRA and CDR2 is YSYEKL. This CDR3 spans 15 amino acids. The CDR3 DNA reads TGCGCCAGCAGCCAAGATGCGCTAGCCCCTTACGAGCAGTACTTC. Its translation: CASSQDALAPYEQYF.

CDR3 DNA: TGCGCCAGCAGCTTGGGAGAGCAAAATGACTACGAGCAGTACTTC. It is translated as CASSLGEQNDYEQYF. The chain carries TRBV5-1 and TRBJ2-7; no firm D call. CDR3 length: 15 residues. V was shortened by 0 bases and J by 3 bases, with 13 bases between the two germline ends. Germline V lookup: CDR1 SGHRS, CDR2 YFSETQ.

The V call is TRBV29-1, the J call TRBJ2-7, with D perhaps given as TRBD1 or TRBD2 (5 bases each). CDR3 length: 13 amino acids. Trimming took off 4 bases at V and 5 bases at J, with 15 bases between the two ends. Germline values: CDR1 SQVTM, CDR2 ANQGSEA. DNA of the CDR3: TGCAGCGTTGTGAGGGGCTTTAACAACGAGCAGTACTTC. Translation gives CSVVRGFNNEQYF.

The V call is TRBV11-3, the J call TRBJ2-2; the match to TRBD1 covers 11 bases. This CDR3 has 16 residues. J lost 2 bases, V lost 5 bases, and 4 bases had no gene match. The V gene's germline CDR1 is SGHNT and CDR2 YENEEA. CDR3: CASSNGQGANTGELFF. CDR3 bases: TGTGCCAGCAGCAACGGACAGGGGGCTAACACCGGGGAGCTGTTTTTT.

This clone was seen more than once but under ten times. The chain joins TRBV11-2 to TRBJ2-7; 10 nucleotides match TRBD2. Trimming at V came to 1 base and at J to 3 bases, leaving 12 bases not matched to a gene. The CDR3 covers 18 residues. Germline V gives CDR1 SGHAT, CDR2 FQNNGV. The CDR3, as DNA: TGTGCCAGCAGCTTAGGGCCTAGCGGGAGAGTAAAGGGCTACGAGCAGTACTTC. Amino acid sequence: CASSLGPSGRVKGYEQYF.

V gene TRBV5-1 combines with J gene TRBJ1-5; the D gene is possibly TRBD1 (5 bases). V was shortened by 0 bases and J by 6 bases, with 10 bases between the two germline ends. Germline CDR1 and CDR2: SGHRS and YFSETQ. The CDR3 runs to 14 residues. CDR3: CASSLAFGAQPQHF. The DNA for the CDR3 is TGCGCCAGCAGCTTGGCCTTTGGGGCTCAGCCCCAGCATTTT.

This chain uses TRBV7-8 with TRBJ2-1; TRBD1 matches 10 bases. Germline V gene sequence: CDR1 SGHVS, CDR2 FQNEAQ. The CDR3 has 16 residues. The V gene end was trimmed by 5 bases and the J gene end by 6 bases; junction bases not matched to a gene: 10. The CDR3 reads CASSTHSGTGVNEQFF. The CDR3 DNA is TGTGCCAGCAGCACCCATTCCGGGACAGGGGTCAATGAGCAGTTCTTC.

This rearrangement joins TRBV23-1 to TRBJ1-5; TRBD1 matches 7 bases. TRBV23-1 is reported as an ORF; its role is uncertain. The V gene end was trimmed by 4 bases and the J gene end by 2 bases; junction bases not matched to a gene: 5. The CDR3 covers 15 residues. The CDR3 sequence: CASSLHGQGNQPQHF. CDR3 sequence (DNA): TGCGCCAGCAGTCTCCATGGACAGGGCAATCAGCCCCAGCATTTT.

V and J are TRBV16 and TRBJ1-4, with a weak D call TRBD1 (5 bases). With 3 bases removed from V and 8 bases from J, the gap between germline ends came to 22 bases. The germline CDR1 and CDR2 sequences are KGHSY and FQNENV. The CDR3 runs 17 residues. In nucleotides, the CDR3 is TGTGCCAGCAGCCAGGGGCGGGGCAGCCTCCGGCAGGAAAAACTGTTTTTT. Amino acids: CASSQGRGSLRQEKLFF.

The CDR3 loop is CASSVTTVPYEQYF. The CDR3 DNA reads as TGTGCCAGCAGCGTCACAACAGTTCCCTACGAGCAGTACTTC. This chain joins TRBV9 and TRBJ2-7; no reliable D call. V shed 2 bases and J shed 2 bases, with 11 bases lying between them. CDR1 SGDLS and CDR2 YYNGEE come from the germline V gene. The CDR3 length is 14 residues. The full variable domain, completed using reference TRBV9 and TRBJ2-7, is DSGVTQTPKHLITATGQRVTLRCSPRSGDLSVYWYQQSLDQGLQFLIQYYNGEERAKGNILERFSAQQFPDLHSELNLSSLELGDSALYFCASSVTTVPYEQYFGPGTRLTVT.

The chain links TRBV18 to TRBJ2-3; 9 bases line up with TRBD2. The CDR3 has 19 amino acids. Germline V gene lookup returns CDR1 KGHSH and CDR2 LQKENI. Trimming cost V 2 bases and J 11 bases; bases outside gene matches: 23. The chain's CDR3 is CASSPKPSGTPRDHIMQYF. The CDR3 DNA reads as TGTGCCAGCTCACCAAAGCCTAGCGGGACCCCAAGAGACCATATTATGCAGTATTTT.

The chain couples TRBV2 to TRBJ1-2, with TRBD1 identical over 7 bases. Germline CDR1 is SNHLY and CDR2 is FYNNEI. There are 15 residues in the CDR3. V was pared by 9 bases and J by 2 bases, with 12 bases of the junction left unmatched. CDR3 residues: CARGTDPNRNYGYTF. Written as DNA, the CDR3 is TGTGCCAGGGGGACAGACCCAAACCGGAACTATGGCTACACCTTC.

This clone was picked up one time. The chain links TRBV15 to TRBJ1-2; D is unresolved. This CDR3 spans 14 amino acids. V was cut by 5 bases and J by 4 bases, with 14 bases left in between. Germline loops: CDR1 LNHNV, CDR2 YYDKDF (reference sequence). The CDR3 reads CATSPTRGVYGYTF. The CDR3 nucleotides read TGTGCCACCAGCCCGACCCGGGGTGTCTATGGCTACACCTTC.

The rearrangement links TRBV2 to TRBJ2-1, with TRBD2 matching over 14 bases. V was pared by 6 bases and J by 10 bases, with 11 bases of the junction left unmatched. Per germline, CDR1 SNHLY and CDR2 FYNNEI. The length of the CDR3 is 16 residues. The CDR3 is CASSKKRLAGGQEQFF. CDR3 in DNA: TGTGCCAGCAGCAAGAAGCGACTAGCGGGGGGGCAAGAGCAGTTCTTC.

This clone was observed a handful of times. The chain recombines TRBV7-9 with TRBJ1-6; TRBD1 is a possible D gene (6 bases). V was shortened by 6 bases and J by 9 bases, with 12 bases between the two germline ends. CDR1 is SEHNR, CDR2 FQNEAQ, per germline (reference sequence). The CDR3 consists of 13 residues. The chain's CDR3 is CASSSQGVSPLHF. The CDR3 DNA reads as TGTGCCAGCAGTTCACAGGGCGTTTCACCCCTCCACTTT.

The chain carries TRBV28 and TRBJ1-1; tentative D call: TRBD1 (6 bases). The CDR3 consists of 14 residues. Trimming removed 6 bases from V and 6 bases from J, with 17 bases in between. The germline CDR1 and CDR2 sequences are MDHEN and SYDVKM. Here the CDR3 DNA reads TGTGCCAGCAGCACTCGGGGGGGCATCGCTGAAGCTTTCTTT. Its protein is CASSTRGGIAEAFF.

The V and J genes are TRBV7-2 and TRBJ2-7, with 12 bases that match TRBD2. The CDR3 has 13 residues. Germline values: CDR1 SGHTA, CDR2 FQGNSA. Trimming removed 11 bases from V and 4 bases from J; junction bases left unmatched: 6. The CDR3 DNA reads as TGTGCCTCCAGGCTAGCGGGAGGGTACGAGCAGTACTTC. This gives the protein CASRLAGGYEQYF. The full variable domain, rest sourced from reference TRBV7-2 and TRBJ2-7, is GAGVSQSPSNKVTEKGKDVELRCDPISGHTALYWYRQSLGQGLEFLIYFQGNSAPDKSGLPSDRFSAERTGGSVSTLTIQRTQQEDSAVYLCASRLAGGYEQYFGPGTRLTVT.

Here the CDR3 reads CASSPDTMNTEAFF. CDR3 coding DNA: TGTGCCAGCTCACCGGACACCATGAACACTGAAGCTTTCTTT. The chain links TRBV18 to TRBJ1-1, with TRBD1 as a possible D gene (5 bases). Trimming took 3 bases from V and 0 from J, leaving 8 bases between them. The CDR3 is 14 amino acids. Germline-derived CDR1 and CDR2 are KGHSH and LQKENI.